This record concerns one T cell receptor (beta chain) sequence. Trimming removed 7 bases at V and 6 bases at J, with 7 bases between. Germline-derived CDR1 and CDR2 are LNHDA and SQIVND (reference sequence). The CDR3 covers 12 residues. The source of the sample is a study of shared clonotypes between healthy human individuals. CD45RO-negative, CCR7-selected cells formed the naive CD8 fraction, which excluded terminally differentiated effector memory CD45RA+ cells. Deep-level running was used for the assay. Some clones are missing from TCRdb's copy, which holds only in-frame ones; the method was immunoSEQ multiplex PCR. This table holds millions of clones, about 94% found once.

This sequence originates from a young man in good health. Source material: naive CD8+ T cells sorted from blood. This chain uses TRBV19 with TRBJ1-6; D not resolved. The chain's CDR3 is CASTMGNSPLHF. DNA of the CDR3: TGTGCCAGTACTATGGGTAATTCACCCCTCCACTTT.